The TCR beta chain described here comes from a study of blood T cell repertoires in COVID-19. Study context: The United States, Italy and Spain supplied acute and convalescent COVID-19 samples. PBMCs, B-cell-depleted T cells, or T cells provided the cDNA or gDNA that made up the material.

How the authors handled the data: Using reference gene primer amplification, nucleated cell counts were estimated. Repertoires were generated with immunoSEQ multiplex PCR, while TCRdb's copy carries only in-frame clones and drops some. That table furnishes V, J and clone size, whereas the DNA furnished D and trimming. The sample records tens of thousands of clones, about nine tenths being singletons. This clone came up once. Trimming at V came to 4 bases and at J to 6 bases, leaving 10 bases not matched to a gene. The CDR3 is 16 amino acids. Germline loops: CDR1 SGHRS, CDR2 YFSETQ. Sequenced sample: peripheral blood. The clonotype was recovered from a man aged 50 to 60 with active COVID-19. The chain employs TRBV5-1 and TRBJ1-6; 7 bases fit TRBD1. This CDR3 is CASSPGDGTANSPLHF. The CDR3 coding sequence is TGCGCCAGCAGCCCGGGGGACGGGACAGCTAATTCACCCCTCCACTTT.